This T cell receptor (beta chain) comes out of a study of identical twins. Study-level points and caveats: The study found excess low generation probability among twin-shared out-of-frame alpha sequences.

Everyone who gave samples was a healthy Caucasian. TCRdb fed the 5' RACE reads into MiXCR, producing one record per CDR3 protein. This repertoire shows about 220,000 distinct CDR3 sequences, 5% to 7% found once; its top ten account for approximately 15%. From germline, CDR1 is SGHTA and CDR2 FQGNSA. Trimming took 5 bases from V and 16 from J, leaving 18 bases between them. The CDR3 extends over 12 amino acids. About this clonotype: Antigen unknown.

The sample was also linked to a second study, of T cells expressing NK-cell markers.

This rearrangement joins TRBV7-2 to TRBJ2-4, with D tentatively TRBD2 (6 bases). Sequenced input: CD8+ T cells sorted from blood. The clonotype originates from a woman younger than 35 in good health. The CDR3 sequence is CASSLPTSPVYF. The CDR3 nucleotides read TGTGCCAGCAGCCTCCCCACTAGCCCGGTTTACTTC.